This entry features one T cell receptor (beta chain) sequence. This entry belongs to a study of blood T cell repertoires in COVID-19. Study overall: The samples span acute and convalescent COVID-19 from the United States, Italy and Spain. PBMCs, B-cell-depleted T cells, or T cells were the source of the cDNA or gDNA that made up the material.

Original processing notes: Researchers report that nucleated cell counts were estimated from reference gene primer amplification. The protocol was immunoSEQ multiplex PCR, while the TCRdb copy is restricted to in-frame clones and leaves out a portion. Clonal size and the V and J genes are those of that table, whereas D and trimming came from the DNA. The sample holds approximately 100,000 clones, about four fifths seen once. The trim removed 2 bases at V and 4 bases at J, leaving 3 bases unmatched. The CDR3 is made up of 15 amino acids. The germline V gene encodes CDR1 SGHTA and CDR2 FQGTGA. The sequence came from a woman aged 55-69 years with acute or convalescent COVID-19. The sample consisted of peripheral blood. This chain uses TRBV7-3 with TRBJ1-1; 11 nucleotides match TRBD1. The CDR3 DNA reads TGTGCCAGCAGCTTACAGGGACAGGGGGGCACTGAAGCTTTCTTT. This codes for CASSLQGQGGTEAFF. Combining the CDR3 with reference TRBV7-3 and TRBJ1-1 gives the whole variable domain GAGVSQTPSNKVTEKGKYVELRCDPISGHTALYWYRQSLGQGPEFLIYFQGTGAADDSGLPNDRFFAVRPEGSVSTLKIQRTERGDSAVYLCASSLQGQGGTEAFFGQGTRLTVV.